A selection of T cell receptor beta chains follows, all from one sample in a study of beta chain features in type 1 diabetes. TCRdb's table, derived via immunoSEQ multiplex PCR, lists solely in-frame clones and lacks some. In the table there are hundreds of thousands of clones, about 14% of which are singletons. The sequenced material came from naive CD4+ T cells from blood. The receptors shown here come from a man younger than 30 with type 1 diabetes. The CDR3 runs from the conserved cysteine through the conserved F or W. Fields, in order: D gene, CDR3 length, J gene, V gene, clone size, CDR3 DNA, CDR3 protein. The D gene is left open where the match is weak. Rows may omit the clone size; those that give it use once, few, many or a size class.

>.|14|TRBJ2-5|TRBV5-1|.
TGCGCCAGCTTCTCTGGGACTTCCCAAGAGACCCAGTACTTC
CASFSGTSQETQYF
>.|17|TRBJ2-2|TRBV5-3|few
TGTGCCAGAAGCCATACACCGCAAGGCTCGAACACCGGGGAGCTGTTTTTT
CARSHTPQGSNTGELFF
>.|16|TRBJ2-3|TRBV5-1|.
TGCGCCAGCAGCTTGGCCCTGGGCCGGAACACAGATACGCAGTATTTT
CASSLALGRNTDTQYF
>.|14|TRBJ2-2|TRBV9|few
TGTGCCAGCAGCGTAGGGGGGTACACCGGGGAGCTGTTTTTT
CASSVGGYTGELFF
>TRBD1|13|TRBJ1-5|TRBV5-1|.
TGCGCCAGCAGCTCGGGACAGGGTCAGCCCCAGCATTTT
CASSSGQGQPQHF
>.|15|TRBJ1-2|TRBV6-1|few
TGTGCCAGCAGTGAAATTCCGAACTGGGGCTATGGCTACACCTTC
CASSEIPNWGYGYTF
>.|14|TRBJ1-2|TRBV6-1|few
TGTGCCAGCAGCGGGATTTCAGGGAGGAACGGCTACACCTTC
CASSGISGRNGYTF
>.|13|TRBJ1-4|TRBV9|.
TGTGCCAGCAGCGTAGGGGCGGGGGAAAAACTGTTTTTT
CASSVGAGEKLFF
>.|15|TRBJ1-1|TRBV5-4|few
TGTGCCAGCAGCGGCACCGGGACACGCGGCACTGAAGCTTTCTTT
CASSGTGTRGTEAFF
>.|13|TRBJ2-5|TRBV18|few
TGTGCCAGCTCACCAACAGGGCCTGAGACCCAGTACTTC
CASSPTGPETQYF
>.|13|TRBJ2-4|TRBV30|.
TGTGCCTGGAGGGCAGGGATGGGAAACATTCAGTACTTC
CAWRAGMGNIQYF
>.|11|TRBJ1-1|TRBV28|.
TGTGCCAGCAGTTTAGGGTCAACGGGTGTCTTT
CASSLGSTGVF
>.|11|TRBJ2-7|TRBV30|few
TGTGCCTGGAGTGTGAGGTACGAGCAGTACTTC
CAWSVRYEQYF
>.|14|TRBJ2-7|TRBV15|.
TGTGCCACCAAAGAATCACCTAGCTCCTACGAGCAGTACTTC
CATKESPSSYEQYF
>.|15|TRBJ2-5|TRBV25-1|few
TGTGCCAGCAGTGCCTCTGACAGGTACCAAGAGACCCAGTACTTC
CASSASDRYQETQYF
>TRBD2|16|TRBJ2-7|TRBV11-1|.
TGTGCCAGCAGCTTAAAGCGGCTAGCGGGACCCTACGAGCAGTACTTC
CASSLKRLAGPYEQYF
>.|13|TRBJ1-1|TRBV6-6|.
TGTGCCAGCACCAGAACAGCGAACACTGAAGCTTTCTTT
CASTRTANTEAFF
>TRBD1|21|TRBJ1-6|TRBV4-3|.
TGCGCCAGCAGCCAAGGTCTGAAGGGGACAGGGGGCGCCGGCTATAATTCACCCCTCCACTTT
CASSQGLKGTGGAGYNSPLHF
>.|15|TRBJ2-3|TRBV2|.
TGTGCCAGCAGTGACGTCCTCCAGGATACAGATACGCAGTATTTT
CASSDVLQDTDTQYF
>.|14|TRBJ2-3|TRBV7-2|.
TGTGCCAGCAGCTTACGAGGCGGCACAGATACGCAGTATTTT
CASSLRGGTDTQYF
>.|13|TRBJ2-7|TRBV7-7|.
TGTGCTAGCAGCTTAGCACGAGAATACGAGCAGTACTTC
CASSLAREYEQYF
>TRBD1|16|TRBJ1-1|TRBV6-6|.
TGTGCCAGCAGTCTTCGGACAGGCCTGAGGAGCACTGAAGCTTTCTTT
CASSLRTGLRSTEAFF
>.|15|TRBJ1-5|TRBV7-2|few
TGTGCCAGCAGCTCCGGGGGAAGGGGGAATCAGCCCCAGCATTTT
CASSSGGRGNQPQHF
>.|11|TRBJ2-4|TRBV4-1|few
TGCGCCAGCAGCCGTGGAGACATTCAGTACTTC
CASSRGDIQYF
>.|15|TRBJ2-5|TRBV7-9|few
TGTGCCAGCAGCTCGGTTCGAGGGTACCAAGAGACCCAGTACTTC
CASSSVRGYQETQYF
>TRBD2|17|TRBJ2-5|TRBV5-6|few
TGTGCCAGCAGGCGCTACGGCCTGACTAGCGGAGAAGAGACCCAGTACTTC
CASRRYGLTSGEETQYF
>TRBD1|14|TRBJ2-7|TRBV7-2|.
TGTGCCAGCAGCCCCCAGGGACAGCTATACGAGCAGTACTTC
CASSPQGQLYEQYF
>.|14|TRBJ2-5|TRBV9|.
TGTGCCAGCAGCGTAGCTCCCAGCCAAGAGACCCAGTACTTC
CASSVAPSQETQYF
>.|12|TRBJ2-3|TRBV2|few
TGTGCCAGCAGGGACGACACAGATACGCAGTATTTT
CASRDDTDTQYF
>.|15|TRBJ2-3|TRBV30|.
TGTGCCTGGAGCACGGGCCTTATTGAGGGAGATACGCAGTATTTT
CAWSTGLIEGDTQYF
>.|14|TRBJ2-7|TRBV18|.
TGTGCCAGCTCACCAGGTGGCCCCAGCGGCGAGCAGTACTTC
CASSPGGPSGEQYF
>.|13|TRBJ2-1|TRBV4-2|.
TGTGCCAGCAGCCAAGATAGCCGGGTTGGAGCGTTCTTC
CASSQDSRVGAFF
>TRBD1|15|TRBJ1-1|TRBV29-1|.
TGCAGCGCAGACAGGGGAGGCTCAATTAACACTGAAGCTTTCTTT
CSADRGGSINTEAFF
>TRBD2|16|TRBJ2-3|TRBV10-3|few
TGTGCCATCAGGAGGGGACTAGCGGGGGGAACAGATACGCAGTATTTT
CAIRRGLAGGTDTQYF
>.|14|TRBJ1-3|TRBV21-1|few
TGTGCCAGCTCTGGCGGGGGCTCTGGAAACACCATATATTTT
CASSGGGSGNTIYF
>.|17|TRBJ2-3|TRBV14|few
TGTGCCAGCAGCCAAGATCACGGCCCCCGAGGGGCAGATACGCAGTATTTT
CASSQDHGPRGADTQYF
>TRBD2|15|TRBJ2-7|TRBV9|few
TGTGCCAGCAGCGTAGAAAGCGGGGATACCTACGAGCAGTACTTC
CASSVESGDTYEQYF